What follows describes a single T cell receptor (beta chain). The sample comes from a study of CD8 T cells in Susac syndrome. Peripheral blood CD8+ and CD4+ T cells were profiled by TCR beta sequencing. Negative isolation yielded the CD8+ and CD4+ T cells, while FACS enriched the TEMRA cells. Random hexamers primed reverse transcription of 0.5 to 1 ug RNA. Multiplex immunoSEQ PCR targeted 54 Vbeta and 13 Jbeta TCR beta segments. TCRdb itself ran the immunoSEQ multiplex PCR reads through MiXCR, one entry per CDR3 protein. Seen here are about 110,000 distinct CDR3 sequences, around 94% observed once, and the top ten hold 0.41%. The germline V gene encodes CDR1 KGHSH and CDR2 LQKENI. CDR3 length: 17 residues. Trimming at V came to 3 bases and at J to 2 bases, leaving 6 bases not matched to a gene.

Sequences were obtained from CD8+ T cells from PBMCs. The sequence came from a human donor with Susac syndrome. This sequence joins TRBV18 and TRBJ2-6, with TRBD2 identical over 8 bases. CDR3 protein: CASSPPGRATGANVLTF. Written as DNA, the CDR3 is TGTGCCAGCTCACCCCCCGGGAGGGCGACTGGGGCCAACGTCCTGACTTTC. Drawing the rest from reference TRBV18 and TRBJ2-6, the complete variable domain is NAGVMQNPRHLVRRRGQEARLRCSPMKGHSHVYWYRQLPEEGLKFMVYLQKENIIDESGMPKERFSAEFPKEGPSILRIQQVVRGDSAAYFCASSPPGRATGANVLTFGAGSRLTVL.